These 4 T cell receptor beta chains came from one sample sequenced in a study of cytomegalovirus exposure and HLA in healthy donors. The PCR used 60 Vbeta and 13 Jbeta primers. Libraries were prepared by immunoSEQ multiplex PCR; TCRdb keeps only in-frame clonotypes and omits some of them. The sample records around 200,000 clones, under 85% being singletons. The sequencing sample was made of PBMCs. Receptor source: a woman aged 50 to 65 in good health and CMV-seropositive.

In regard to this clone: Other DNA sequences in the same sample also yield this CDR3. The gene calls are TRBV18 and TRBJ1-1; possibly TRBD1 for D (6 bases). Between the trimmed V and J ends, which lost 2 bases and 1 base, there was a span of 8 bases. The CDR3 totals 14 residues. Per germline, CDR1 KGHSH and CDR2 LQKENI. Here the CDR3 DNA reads TGTGCCAGCTCACCAAACAGGGAGAACACTGAAGCTTTCTTT. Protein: CASSPNRENTEAFF. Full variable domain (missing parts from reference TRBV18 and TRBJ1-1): NAGVMQNPRHLVRRRGQEARLRCSPMKGHSHVYWYRQLPEEGLKFMVYLQKENIIDESGMPKERFSAEFPKEGPSILRIQQVVRGDSAAYFCASSPNRENTEAFFGQGTRLTVV.

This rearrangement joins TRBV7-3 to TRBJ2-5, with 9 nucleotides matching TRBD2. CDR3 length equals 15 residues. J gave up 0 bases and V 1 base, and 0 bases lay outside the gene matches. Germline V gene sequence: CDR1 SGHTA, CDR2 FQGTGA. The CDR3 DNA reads TGTGCCAGCAGCTTAATAGCGGGGGACCAAGAGACCCAGTACTTC. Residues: CASSLIAGDQETQYF. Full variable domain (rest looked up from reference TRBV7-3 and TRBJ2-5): GAGVSQTPSNKVTEKGKYVELRCDPISGHTALYWYRQSLGQGPEFLIYFQGTGAADDSGLPNDRFFAVRPEGSVSTLKIQRTERGDSAVYLCASSLIAGDQETQYFGPGTRLLVL.

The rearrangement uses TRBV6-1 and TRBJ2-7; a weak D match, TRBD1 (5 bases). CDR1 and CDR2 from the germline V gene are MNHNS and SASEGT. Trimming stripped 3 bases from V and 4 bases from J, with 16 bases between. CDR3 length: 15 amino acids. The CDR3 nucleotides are TGTGCCAGCAGTGATCGTTTAAGGGGCTCGTACGAGCAGTACTTC. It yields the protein CASSDRLRGSYEQYF.

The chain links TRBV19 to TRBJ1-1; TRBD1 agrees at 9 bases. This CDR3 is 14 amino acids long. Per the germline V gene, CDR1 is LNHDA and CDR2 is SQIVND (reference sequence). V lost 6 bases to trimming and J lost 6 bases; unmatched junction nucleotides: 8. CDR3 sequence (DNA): TGTGCCAGTAGACGTACAGGGGGCAGGTCTGAAGCTTTCTTT. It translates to CASRRTGGRSEAFF.